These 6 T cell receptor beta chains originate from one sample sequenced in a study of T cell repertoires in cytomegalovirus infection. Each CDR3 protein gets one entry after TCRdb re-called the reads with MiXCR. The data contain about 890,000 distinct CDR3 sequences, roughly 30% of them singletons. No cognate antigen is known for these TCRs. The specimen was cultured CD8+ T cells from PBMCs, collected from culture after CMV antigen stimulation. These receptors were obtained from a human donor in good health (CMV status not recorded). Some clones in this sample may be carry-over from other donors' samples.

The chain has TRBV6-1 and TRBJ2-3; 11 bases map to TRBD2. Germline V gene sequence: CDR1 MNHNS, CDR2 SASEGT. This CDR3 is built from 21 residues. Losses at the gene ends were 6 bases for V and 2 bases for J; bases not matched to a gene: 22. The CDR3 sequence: CASRRWAGGSGGAWFTDTQYF. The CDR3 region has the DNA TGTGCCAGCAGACGGTGGGCGGGTGGTAGCGGGGGGGCATGGTTCACAGATACGCAGTATTTT.

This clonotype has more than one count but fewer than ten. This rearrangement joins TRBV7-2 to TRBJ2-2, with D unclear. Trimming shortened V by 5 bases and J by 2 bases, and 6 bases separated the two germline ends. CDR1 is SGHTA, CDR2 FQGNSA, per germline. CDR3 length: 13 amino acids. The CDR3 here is CASSLFNTGELFF. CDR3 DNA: TGTGCCAGCAGCCTCTTCAACACCGGGGAGCTGTTTTTT.

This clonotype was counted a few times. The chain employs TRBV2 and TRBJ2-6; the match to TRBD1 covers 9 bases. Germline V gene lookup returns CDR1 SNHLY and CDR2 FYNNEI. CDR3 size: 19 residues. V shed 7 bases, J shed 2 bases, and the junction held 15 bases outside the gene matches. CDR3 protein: CASKQFPGTGFTGANVLTF. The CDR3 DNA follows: TGTGCCAGCAAACAATTCCCCGGGACAGGGTTTACTGGGGCCAACGTCCTGACTTTC.

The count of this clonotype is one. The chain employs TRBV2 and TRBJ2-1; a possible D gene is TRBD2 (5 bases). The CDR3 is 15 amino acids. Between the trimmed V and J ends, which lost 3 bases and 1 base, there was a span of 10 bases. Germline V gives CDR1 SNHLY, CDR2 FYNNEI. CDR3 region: CASSDAGVSYNEQFF. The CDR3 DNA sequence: TGTGCCAGCAGTGATGCCGGGGTTTCCTACAATGAGCAGTTCTTC.

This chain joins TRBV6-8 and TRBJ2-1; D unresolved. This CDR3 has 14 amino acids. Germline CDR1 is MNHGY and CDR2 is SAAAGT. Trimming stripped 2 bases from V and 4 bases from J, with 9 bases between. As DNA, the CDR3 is TGTGCCAGCAGTTACGGGTTCCAGTACAATGAGCAGTTCTTC. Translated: CASSYGFQYNEQFF.

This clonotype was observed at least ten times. DNA for the CDR3: TGTGCCAGCAGCCCCCACTACGGGACCCTCTACGAGCAGTACTTC. Protein product: CASSPHYGTLYEQYF. The chain employs TRBV7-8 and TRBJ2-7, with D tentatively TRBD1 or TRBD2 (5 bases each). With 5 bases removed from V and 3 bases from J, the gap between germline ends came to 17 bases. This CDR3 is built from 15 residues. In germline, CDR1 is SGHVS, CDR2 FQNEAQ.